This T cell receptor beta chain originates from a study of blood T cell repertoires in COVID-19. Here immunoSEQ multiplex PCR was the method, and the copy in TCRdb shows in-frame clones only, minus some. The sample gives roughly 220,000 clones, around 83% of which show up once; around 1.5% is in the top ten. The trim removed 11 bases at V and 5 bases at J, leaving 7 bases unmatched. Germline lookup yields CDR1 SNHLY and CDR2 FYNNEI. The CDR3 runs to 13 residues. Sequencing input: peripheral blood. This clonotype was sampled from a woman in her forties who had recovered from COVID-19. This chain links TRBV2 with TRBJ2-2; 8 nucleotides line up with TRBD1. CDR3 loop: CADRDRLTGELFF. Written as DNA, the CDR3 is TGTGCCGACCGGGACAGGCTTACCGGGGAGCTGTTTTTT.